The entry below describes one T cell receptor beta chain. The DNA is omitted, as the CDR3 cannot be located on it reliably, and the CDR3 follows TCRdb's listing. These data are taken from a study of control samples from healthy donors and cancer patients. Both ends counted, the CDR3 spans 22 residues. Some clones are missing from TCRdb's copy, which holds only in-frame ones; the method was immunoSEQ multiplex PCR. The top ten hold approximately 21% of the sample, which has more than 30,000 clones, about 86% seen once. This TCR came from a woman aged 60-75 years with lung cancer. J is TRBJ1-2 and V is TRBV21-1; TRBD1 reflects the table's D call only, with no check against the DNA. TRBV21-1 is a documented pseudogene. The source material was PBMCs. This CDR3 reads CASSKVASVAAGACPWIWGYTF.